This T cell receptor (beta chain) stems from a study of preoperative IRX-2 immunotherapy in early breast cancer. Here immunoSEQ multiplex PCR was the method, and the copy in TCRdb shows in-frame clones only, minus some. The sample has roughly 30,000 clones, approximately 80% seen once. Treatment specified: preoperative locoregional IRX-2 cytokine immunotherapy. This phase Ib study tested locoregional IRX-2 cytokine immunotherapy given before surgery. There are 14 residues in the CDR3. The germline V and J ends were trimmed by 1 base and 4 bases, with 10 bases remaining between them. The germline gives CDR1 LNHNV, CDR2 YYDKDF (reference sequence).

The sample was taken from a patient treated with IRX-2 immunotherapy. This receptor was identified in a human donor with breast cancer. The genes are TRBV15 and TRBJ1-2; the D is unclear. CDR3 residues: CATSRGDARYGYTF. In DNA form, the CDR3 reads TGTGCCACCAGCAGAGGCGACGCGCGCTATGGCTACACCTTC.